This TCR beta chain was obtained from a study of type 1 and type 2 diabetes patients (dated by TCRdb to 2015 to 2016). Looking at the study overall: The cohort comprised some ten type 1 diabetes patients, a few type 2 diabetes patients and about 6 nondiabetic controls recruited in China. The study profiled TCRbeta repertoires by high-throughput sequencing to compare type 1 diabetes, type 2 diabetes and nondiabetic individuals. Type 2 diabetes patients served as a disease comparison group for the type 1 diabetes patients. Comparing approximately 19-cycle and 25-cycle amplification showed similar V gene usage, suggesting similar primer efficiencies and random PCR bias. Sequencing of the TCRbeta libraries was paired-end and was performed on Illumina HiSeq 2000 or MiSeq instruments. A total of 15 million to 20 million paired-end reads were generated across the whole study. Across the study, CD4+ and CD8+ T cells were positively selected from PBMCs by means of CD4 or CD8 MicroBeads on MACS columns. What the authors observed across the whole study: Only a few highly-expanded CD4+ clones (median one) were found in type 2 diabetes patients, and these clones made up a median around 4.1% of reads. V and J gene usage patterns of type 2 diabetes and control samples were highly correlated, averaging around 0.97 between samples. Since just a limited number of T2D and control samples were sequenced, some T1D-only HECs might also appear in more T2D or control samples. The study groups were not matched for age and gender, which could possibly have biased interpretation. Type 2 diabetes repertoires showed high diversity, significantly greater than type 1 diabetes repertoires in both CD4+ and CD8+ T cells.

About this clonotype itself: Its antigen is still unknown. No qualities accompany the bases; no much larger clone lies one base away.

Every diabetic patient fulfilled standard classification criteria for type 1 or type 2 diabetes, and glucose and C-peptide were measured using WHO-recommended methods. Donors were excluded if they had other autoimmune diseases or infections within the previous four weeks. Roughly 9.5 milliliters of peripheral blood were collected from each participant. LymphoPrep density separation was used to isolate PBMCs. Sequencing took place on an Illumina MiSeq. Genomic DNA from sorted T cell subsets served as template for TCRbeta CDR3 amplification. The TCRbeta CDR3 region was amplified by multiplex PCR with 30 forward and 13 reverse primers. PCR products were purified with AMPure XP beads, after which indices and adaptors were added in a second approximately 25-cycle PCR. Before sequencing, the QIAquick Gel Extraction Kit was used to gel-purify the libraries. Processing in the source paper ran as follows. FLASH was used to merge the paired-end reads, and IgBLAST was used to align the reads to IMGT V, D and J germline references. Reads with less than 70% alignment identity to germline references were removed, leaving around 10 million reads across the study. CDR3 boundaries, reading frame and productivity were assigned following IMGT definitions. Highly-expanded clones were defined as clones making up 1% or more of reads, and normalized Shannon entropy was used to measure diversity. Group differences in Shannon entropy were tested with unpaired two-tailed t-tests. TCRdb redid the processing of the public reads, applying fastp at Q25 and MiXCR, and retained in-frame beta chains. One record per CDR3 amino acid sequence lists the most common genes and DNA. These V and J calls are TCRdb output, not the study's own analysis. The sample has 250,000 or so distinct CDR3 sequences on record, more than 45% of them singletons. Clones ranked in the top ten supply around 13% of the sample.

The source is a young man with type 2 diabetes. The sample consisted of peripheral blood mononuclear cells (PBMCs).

The CDR3 loop reads CSARDAGEAFF. The DNA is TGCAGTGCTAGAGACGCAGGGGAAGCTTTCTTT. Recombination connected TRBV20-1 to TRBJ1-1, with a weak D call of TRBD1 (5 bases match). CDR1 and CDR2 are read off the germline V gene (reference sequence) as DFQATT and SNEGSKA. The CDR3 contains 11 residues, cysteine and phenylalanine counted. The entry retains the CDR3 DNA only, 33 bases that are in frame from base 1. V was cut back by 0 bases and J by 8 bases, leaving a gap of 7 bases between them.